Presented here are 30 T cell receptor beta chains from one specimen sequenced in a study of cytomegalovirus exposure and HLA in healthy donors. The PCR was carried out with 60 Vbeta primers and 13 Jbeta primers. Using immunoSEQ multiplex PCR, the repertoire was profiled, and TCRdb retains in-frame clones only, with some absent. Of over 65,000 clones listed, about 71% are singletons. Sequencing input: PBMCs. The receptors shown here come from a woman in her 40s in good health and CMV-seronegative.

The genes are TRBV10-3 and TRBJ2-1; 9 bases are shared with TRBD1. Trimming at V came to 6 bases and at J to 8 bases, leaving 5 bases not matched to a gene. From germline, CDR1 is ENHRY and CDR2 SYGVKD. This CDR3 spans 13 amino acids. CDR3 in DNA: TGTGCCATCAGACAGGGGGCGGAGGATGAGCAGTTCTTC. This encodes CAIRQGAEDEQFF.

The genes are TRBV4-3 and TRBJ2-5; 8 nucleotides agree with TRBD1. The CDR3 has 14 residues. The V gene end was trimmed by 2 bases and the J gene end by 5 bases; junction bases not matched to a gene: 4. Germline loops: CDR1 LGHNA, CDR2 YSLEER. The CDR3 spells CASSQSGQGETQYF. In nucleotides, the CDR3 is TGCGCCAGCAGCCAATCCGGACAGGGCGAGACCCAGTACTTC.

There are a few counts of this clone. The CDR3 region is CASSLRGQETQYF. In nucleotides, the CDR3 is TGTGCCAGCAGCTTACGGGGACAGGAGACCCAGTACTTC. V usage is TRBV7-6 and J usage is TRBJ2-5, with 7 positions matching TRBD1. This CDR3 has 13 amino acids. Germline V gene lookup returns CDR1 SGHVS and CDR2 FNYEAQ. The ends lost 2 bases at V and 5 bases at J; junction bases unmatched: 2.

This clone was counted once. The V gene is TRBV4-1, the J gene TRBJ2-7; 9 nucleotides align to TRBD2. The trim removed 3 bases at V and 2 bases at J, leaving 8 bases unmatched. The CDR3 runs 16 residues. Germline V gives CDR1 MGHRA, CDR2 YSYEKL. The CDR3 region has the DNA TGCGCCAGCAGCCATTCCGCCCTAGCGGGACCCTACGAGCAGTACTTC. Residues: CASSHSALAGPYEQYF.

The chain has TRBV10-2 and TRBJ1-4; no reliable D call. The CDR3 sequence is 12 residues long. CDR1 is WSHSY and CDR2 is SAAADI in the germline V gene. Between the trimmed V and J ends, which lost 3 bases and 8 bases, there was a span of 7 bases. The CDR3 spells CASSDGGEKLFF. The CDR3 region has the DNA TGCGCCAGCAGTGACGGCGGGGAAAAACTGTTTTTT.

The chain has TRBV7-8 and TRBJ2-7; 8 bases line up with TRBD2. CDR3 length: 15 residues. The junction had 7 bases not matched to a gene; V was cut back by 3 bases and J by 3 bases. In germline, CDR1 is SGHVS, CDR2 FQNEAQ. The CDR3 loop reads CASSFLGGANYEQYF. The CDR3 bases are TGTGCCAGCAGCTTCCTCGGGGGGGCGAACTACGAGCAGTACTTC.

This chain joins TRBV5-6 and TRBJ1-2; TRBD1 matches at 9 bases. Losses at the gene ends were 3 bases for V and 3 bases for J; bases not matched to a gene: 6. The CDR3 sequence is 15 residues long. The germline gives CDR1 SGHDT, CDR2 YYEEEE. The CDR3 loop reads CASSSGTGKHYGYTF. CDR3 bases: TGTGCCAGCAGCTCCGGGACAGGGAAACACTATGGCTACACCTTC. Drawing the rest from reference TRBV5-6 and TRBJ1-2, the complete variable domain is DAGVTQSPTHLIKTRGQQVTLRCSPKSGHDTVSWYQQALGQGPQFIFQYYEEEERQRGNFPDRFSGHQFPNYSSELNVNALLLGDSALYLCASSSGTGKHYGYTFGSGTRLTVV.

CDR3 in amino acids: CASSSPGTDTDTQYF. CDR3 nucleotide sequence: TGTGCCAGCAGTTCCCCCGGGACAGACACAGATACGCAGTATTTT. This rearrangement joins TRBV2 to TRBJ2-3; 7 nucleotides match TRBD1. The germline gives CDR1 SNHLY, CDR2 FYNNEI. The junction had 7 bases not matched to a gene; V was cut back by 5 bases and J by 2 bases. This CDR3 region has 15 residues.

The gene calls are TRBV6-1 and TRBJ1-4; D is possibly TRBD1 (6 bases). Germline lookup yields CDR1 MNHNS and CDR2 SASEGT. Trimming removed 5 bases from V and 6 bases from J, with 13 bases in between. The CDR3 contains 14 residues. The CDR3 protein is CASSLQGEYEKLFF. In nucleotides, the CDR3 is TGTGCCAGCAGTTTACAGGGAGAATATGAAAAACTGTTTTTT.

The chain links TRBV16 to TRBJ1-5; 8 bases agree with TRBD1. Germline CDR1 KGHSY, CDR2 FQNENV. V was pared by 7 bases and J by 6 bases, with 5 bases of the junction left unmatched. The CDR3 is 13 residues long. The CDR3: CASKGQGGQPQHF. The CDR3 DNA is TGTGCCAGCAAAGGACAGGGAGGTCAGCCCCAGCATTTT. Drawing the rest from reference TRBV16 and TRBJ1-5, the complete variable domain is GEEVAQTPKHLVRGEGQKAKLYCAPIKGHSYVFWYQQVLKNEFKFLISFQNENVFDETGMPKERFSAKCLPNSPCSLEIQATKLEDSAVYFCASKGQGGQPQHFGDGTRLSIL.

The V gene is TRBV5-6, the J gene TRBJ2-7; D is ambiguous. V lost 1 base and J lost 5, with 13 bases in between. The germline CDR1 and CDR2 sequences are SGHDT and YYEEEE. The CDR3 loop spans 14 amino acids. Here the CDR3 DNA reads TGTGCCAGCAGCTTGACAGTGTATAAGGACGAGCAGTACTTC. The encoded protein is CASSLTVYKDEQYF.

The chain links TRBV29-1 to TRBJ2-3, with 12 bases lining up with TRBD2. V shed 2 bases, J shed 6 bases, and the junction held 9 bases outside the gene matches. The CDR3 length is 16 residues. Germline lookup yields CDR1 SQVTM and CDR2 ANQGSEA. CDR3 sequence (DNA): TGCAGCGTTGAAACCCGGACTAGCGGGGAAGGCGATACGCAGTATTTT. It encodes CSVETRTSGEGDTQYF.

This clone was detected a few times. This chain joins TRBV11-2 and TRBJ2-3; 11 nucleotides line up with TRBD2. The germline V gene encodes CDR1 SGHAT and CDR2 FQNNGV. There are 16 residues in the CDR3. The V segment lost 4 bases and the J segment 2 bases; nucleotides outside the gene matches: 5. CDR3 sequence: CASSSTSGTYTDTQYF. CDR3 nucleotides: TGTGCCAGCAGCTCGACTAGCGGGACCTACACAGATACGCAGTATTTT.

As concerns this clone: This specimen includes other DNA sequences encoding the same CDR3. For the CDR3, the DNA is TGTGCCAGCAGTGTTCAGGGCGCAACTAATGAAAAACTGTTTTTT. As protein: CASSVQGATNEKLFF. This chain joins TRBV2 and TRBJ1-4; TRBD1 might be the D (5 bases). Germline assignment: CDR1 SNHLY and CDR2 FYNNEI. The CDR3 contains 15 residues. V was clipped by 4 bases and J by 0 bases, with 9 bases between them.

The rearrangement joins TRBV2 to TRBJ1-2; 9 bases are a match to TRBD1. Germline trimming cut 6 bases from V and 8 bases from J; bases unmatched to any gene: 13. The germline V gene encodes CDR1 SNHLY and CDR2 FYNNEI. CDR3 length: 15 residues. DNA of the CDR3: TGTGCCAGCAGCGCGGGACAGGGAGGATTAGGGGGCTACACCTTC. Protein sequence: CASSAGQGGLGGYTF.

This clone was picked up a small number of times. The chain joins TRBV5-4 to TRBJ2-4; maybe TRBD1 (6 bases). CDR1 is SGHNT, CDR2 YYREEE, per germline (reference sequence). The germline V and J ends were trimmed by 4 bases and 4 bases, with 12 bases remaining between them. The CDR3 sequence is 14 residues long. The CDR3 DNA sequence: TGTGCCAGCAGCGCAGGACAGAATAAAAACATTCAGTACTTC. Protein: CASSAGQNKNIQYF.

The chain has TRBV5-1 and TRBJ1-5, with D maybe TRBD1 (5 bases). CDR3 length: 13 residues. V lost 10 bases and J lost 4, with 15 bases in between. Germline CDR1 SGHRS, CDR2 YFSETQ. CDR3 sequence reads: CALGGKLNQPQHF. The CDR3 region has the DNA TGCGCCCTGGGGGGGAAGTTGAATCAGCCCCAGCATTTT.

This clone came up a few times. The chain joins TRBV5-1 to TRBJ1-2; 8 bases line up with TRBD1. V shed 1 base, J shed 8 bases, and the junction held 10 bases outside the gene matches. The CDR3 runs to 15 residues. In germline, CDR1 is SGHRS, CDR2 YFSETQ. The chain's CDR3 is CASSLLLDRGGGYTF. CDR3 nucleotide sequence: TGCGCCAGCAGCTTGCTCCTCGACAGGGGAGGGGGCTACACCTTC.

The chain employs TRBV7-8 and TRBJ2-5, with a weak D call TRBD1 (5 bases). Germline lookup yields CDR1 SGHVS and CDR2 FQNEAQ. The V gene lost 1 base and the J gene lost 2 bases, with 11 bases spanning the gap. The CDR3 has 15 amino acids. CDR3 protein: CASSLGGSGQETQYF. In DNA form, the CDR3 reads TGTGCCAGCAGCTTAGGGGGCTCAGGGCAAGAGACCCAGTACTTC. The full variable domain, rest sourced from reference TRBV7-8 and TRBJ2-5, is GAGVSQSPRYKVAKRGQDVALRCDPISGHVSLFWYQQALGQGPEFLTYFQNEAQLDKSGLPSDRFFAERPEGSVSTLKIQRTQQEDSAVYLCASSLGGSGQETQYFGPGTRLLVL.

The rearrangement uses TRBV7-8 and TRBJ2-1; TRBD2 matches at 10 bases. The CDR3 loop spans 14 amino acids. V lost 8 bases to trimming and J lost 6 bases; unmatched junction nucleotides: 7. In germline, CDR1 is SGHVS, CDR2 FQNEAQ. CDR3 nucleotide sequence: TGTGCCAGCGGTAGCGGGAGGTTCGGCAATGAGCAGTTCTTC. Translation gives CASGSGRFGNEQFF.

The gene calls are TRBV4-3 and TRBJ2-6, with D unclear. CDR1 is LGHNA and CDR2 is YSLEER in the germline V gene. V was trimmed by 0 bases and J by 3 bases, leaving 12 bases between them. The CDR3 totals 17 residues. CDR3 nucleotides: TGCGCCAGCAGCCAAGACCCTACTTCGGTTGGGGCCAACGTCCTGACTTTC. This gives the protein CASSQDPTSVGANVLTF.

This clone was counted a few times. CDR3 in DNA: TGTGCCAGCAGTGAACTAAGGACAGGGATGAACACCTTC. It encodes CASSELRTGMNTF. V is TRBV2 and J is TRBJ1-2; 8 nucleotides agree with TRBD1. J was trimmed by 12 bases and V by 2 bases; bases with no gene match: 8. Germline CDR1 and CDR2: SNHLY and FYNNEI. This CDR3 is 13 amino acids long.

The CDR3 coding sequence is TGTGCCACCAGCAGACAGCTAGCGGGAGGGTTCTACGAGCAGTACTTC. Translating gives CATSRQLAGGFYEQYF. This chain links TRBV15 with TRBJ2-7; TRBD2 agrees at 12 bases. The V segment lost 2 bases and the J segment 3 bases; nucleotides outside the gene matches: 5. The CDR3 contains 16 residues. CDR1 and CDR2 (germline): LNHNV, YYDKDF (reference sequence).

This clone showed up just a few times. The rearrangement joins TRBV25-1 to TRBJ1-1; D ambiguous. Per the germline V gene, CDR1 is MGHDK and CDR2 is SYGVNS. CDR3 length: 14 residues. Between the trimmed V and J ends, which lost 6 bases and 3 bases, there was a span of 14 bases. The CDR3 coding sequence is TGTGCCAGCAGCGCCCCCAGGTCCCACACTGAAGCTTTCTTT. This translates into CASSAPRSHTEAFF.

The chain employs TRBV5-6 and TRBJ2-1, with TRBD1 matching over 9 bases. The V gene end was trimmed by 3 bases and the J gene end by 4 bases; junction bases not matched to a gene: 8. Germline lookup yields CDR1 SGHDT and CDR2 YYEEEE. This CDR3 spans 16 amino acids. This CDR3 is CASSSPGTGLYNEQFF. The CDR3 nucleotides are TGTGCCAGCAGCTCCCCAGGGACAGGGTTATACAATGAGCAGTTCTTC.

A single count supports this clone. Other nucleotide sequences in the sample specify the same CDR3. The chain employs TRBV4-1 and TRBJ1-1, with TRBD1 matching 9 bases. CDR1 and CDR2 from the germline V gene are MGHRA and YSYEKL. There are 14 residues in the CDR3. Losses at the gene ends were 6 bases for V and 4 bases for J; bases not matched to a gene: 6. This CDR3 is CASSPRQGVTEAFF. The CDR3 nucleotides are TGCGCCAGCAGTCCAAGACAGGGGGTCACTGAAGCTTTCTTT.

V gene TRBV27 combines with J gene TRBJ1-2; a possible D gene is TRBD1 (6 bases). Trimming cost V 5 bases and J 5 bases, with 9 bases left between them. CDR1 is MNHEY and CDR2 is SMNVEV in the germline V gene (reference sequence). This CDR3 has 12 residues. The CDR3 DNA sequence: TGTGCCAGCAGTACCCAGGGGTATGGCTACACCTTC. It codes for CASSTQGYGYTF.

The V call is TRBV23-1, the J call TRBJ2-1; the match to TRBD1 covers 7 bases. TRBV23-1 carries the ORF label, with uncertain function. The CDR3 has 15 residues. V was clipped by 4 bases and J by 8 bases; unmatched bases: 11. As DNA, the CDR3 is TGCGCCAGCAGTCGAAGGCCAGGGGGTAGGGATGAGCAGTTCTTC. Amino acid sequence: CASSRRPGGRDEQFF.

This chain connects TRBV5-1 to TRBJ1-4; 7 bases align to TRBD1. V lost 4 bases to trimming and J lost 0 bases; unmatched junction nucleotides: 3. The CDR3 extends over 15 amino acids. From germline, CDR1 is SGHRS and CDR2 YFSETQ. CDR3 nucleotides: TGCGCCAGCAGCCCCGACAGGGCAACTAATGAAAAACTGTTTTTT. This encodes CASSPDRATNEKLFF.

The chain links TRBV27 to TRBJ1-4; no reliable D call. CDR1 is MNHEY, CDR2 SMNVEV, per germline (reference sequence). This CDR3 is built from 15 residues. Trimming cost V 6 bases and J 7 bases, with 18 bases left between them. CDR3 region: CASSPQWASREKLFF. CDR3 in DNA: TGTGCCAGCAGCCCTCAGTGGGCGTCCCGTGAAAAACTGTTTTTT.